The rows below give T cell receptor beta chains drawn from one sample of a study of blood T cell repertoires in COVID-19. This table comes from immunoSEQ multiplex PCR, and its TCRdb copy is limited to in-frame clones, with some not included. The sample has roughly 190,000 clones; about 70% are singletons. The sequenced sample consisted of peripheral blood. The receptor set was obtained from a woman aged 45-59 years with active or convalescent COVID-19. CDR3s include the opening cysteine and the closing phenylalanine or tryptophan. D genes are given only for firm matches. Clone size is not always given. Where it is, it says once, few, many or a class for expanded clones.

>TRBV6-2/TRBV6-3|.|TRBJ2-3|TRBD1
TGTGCCAGCAGTTACGATCGGACAGGGCAGTACACAGATACGCAGTATTTT
CASSYDRTGQYTDTQYF
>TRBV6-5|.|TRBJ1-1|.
TGTGCCAGCAGTTACTCGAGCGGCAGGATGAACACTGAAGCTTTCTTT
CASSYSSGRMNTEAFF
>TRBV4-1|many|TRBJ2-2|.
TGCGCCAGCAGCCTAGGGACTCAGAACACCGGGGAGCTGTTTTTT
CASSLGTQNTGELFF
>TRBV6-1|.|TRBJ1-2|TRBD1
TGTGCCAGCAGTGAAGGGGGACAGGGGAACTATGGCTACACCTTC
CASSEGGQGNYGYTF
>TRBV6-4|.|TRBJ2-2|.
TGTGCCACCAGTTCCCCTTTTTTTGCCGGGGAGCTGTTTTTT
CATSSPFFAGELFF
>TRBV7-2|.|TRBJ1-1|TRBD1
TGTGCCAGCAGCTTGGGGGATCACAGGGGTACTGAAGCTTTCTTT
CASSLGDHRGTEAFF
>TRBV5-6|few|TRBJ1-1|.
TGTGCCAGCAGCAAAAATTCGCGTACTGAAGCTTTCTTT
CASSKNSRTEAFF
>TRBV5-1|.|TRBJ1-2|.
TGCGCCAGCAGCTTGGCCCTACAGGATAACTATGGCTACACCTTC
CASSLALQDNYGYTF
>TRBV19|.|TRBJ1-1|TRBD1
TGTGCCAGTAGTGCGTCGAGGGGGCGCGGGACTGAAGCTTTCTTT
CASSASRGRGTEAFF
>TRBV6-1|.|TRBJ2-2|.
TGTGCCAGCGGTGACACAGGAAGTACCGGGGAGCTGTTTTTT
CASGDTGSTGELFF
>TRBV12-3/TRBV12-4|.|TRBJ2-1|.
TGTGCCAGCAGTACGACTAATTACAATGAGCAGTTCTTC
CASSTTNYNEQFF
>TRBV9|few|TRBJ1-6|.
TGTGCCAGCAGCGTAGCTGACAGCTCAAATTCACCCCTCCACTTT
CASSVADSSNSPLHF
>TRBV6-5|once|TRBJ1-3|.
TGTGCCAGCAAAATCGACCTGGAGGGCACCATATATTTT
CASKIDLEGTIYF
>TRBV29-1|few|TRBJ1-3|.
TGCAGCGTCAGGGAGGCCGCGGAAAACACCATATATTTT
CSVREAAENTIYF
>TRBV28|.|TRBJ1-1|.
TGTGCCAGCAGTTTATACATTGGCGGAGCTTTCTTT
CASSLYIGGAFF
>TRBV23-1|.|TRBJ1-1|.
TGCGCCAGCAGTCAATCGTCTGGGGCACTTGAGTACACTGAAGCTTTCTTT
CASSQSSGALEYTEAFF
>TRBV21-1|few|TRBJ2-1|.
TGTGCCAGCAGCATCCCCCCCGGACAGAGCTCCTACAATGAGCAGTTCTTC
CASSIPPGQSSYNEQFF
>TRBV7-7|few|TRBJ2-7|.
TGTGCCAGCAGCTTAAGCGCCGGGACTTTCCAGTACTTC
CASSLSAGTFQYF
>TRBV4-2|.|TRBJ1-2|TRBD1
TGTGCCAGCAGCCAAGGGGGGACAGGGGTTTTCTATGGCTACACCTTC
CASSQGGTGVFYGYTF
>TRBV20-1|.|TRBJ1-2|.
TGCAGTGCTAGATCCCGAGGTGGCTACACCTTC
CSARSRGGYTF
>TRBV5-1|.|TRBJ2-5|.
TGCGCCAGCAGCTTGGAGGGGCGAGGAGAGACCCAGTACTTC
CASSLEGRGETQYF
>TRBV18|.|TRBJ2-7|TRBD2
TGTGCCAGCTCACCACCGAGCGGGGGGCTAATCTACGAGCAGTACTTC
CASSPPSGGLIYEQYF
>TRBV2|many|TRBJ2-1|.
TGTGCCAGCAGGTTACTAGTTAGCTCCTACAATGAGCAGTTCTTC
CASRLLVSSYNEQFF
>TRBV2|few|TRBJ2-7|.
TGTGCCAGCAGTCTTACCCGGGAATACGAGCAGTACTTC
CASSLTREYEQYF
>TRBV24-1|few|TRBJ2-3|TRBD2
TGTGCCACCAGTGATCCCGGGACTACTTACACAGATACGCAGTATTTT
CATSDPGTTYTDTQYF
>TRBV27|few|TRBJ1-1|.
TGTGCCAGCAGTTTATTGGTAGACATGAACACTGAAGCTTTCTTT
CASSLLVDMNTEAFF
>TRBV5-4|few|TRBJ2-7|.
TGTGCCAGCAGCTTGGACGGGCGGGTATCCTACGAGCAGTACTTC
CASSLDGRVSYEQYF
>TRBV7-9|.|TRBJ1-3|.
TGTGCCAGCAGCTTATTTGGTACAGGGTCGAGCTCTGGAAACACCATATATTTT
CASSLFGTGSSSGNTIYF
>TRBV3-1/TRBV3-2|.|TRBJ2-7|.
TGTGCCAGCAGCCTGAGGGTGGCGGGGGAGCAGTACTTC
CASSLRVAGEQYF
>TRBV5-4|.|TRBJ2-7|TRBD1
TGTGCCAGCAGCTGGGACAGCTCCTACGAGCAGTACTTC
CASSWDSSYEQYF
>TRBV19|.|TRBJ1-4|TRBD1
TGTGCCAGTAGTATGAGGGGGCTCTATGAAAAACTGTTTTTT
CASSMRGLYEKLFF
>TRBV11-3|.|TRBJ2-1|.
TGTGCCAGCAGCTTGGGAGCGCTAAACAATGAGCAGTTCTTC
CASSLGALNNEQFF
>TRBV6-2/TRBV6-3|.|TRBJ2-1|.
TGTGCCAGCACCCCCGGAGGGAACTCCTACAATGAGCAGTTCTTC
CASTPGGNSYNEQFF
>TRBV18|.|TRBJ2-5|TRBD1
TGTGCCAGCTCACCGAAGGACAGGGCGTACCAAGAGACCCAGTACTTC
CASSPKDRAYQETQYF
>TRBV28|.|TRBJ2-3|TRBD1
TGTGCCAGCAGCCTTGCAGGACAGGGGAGAGATACGCAGTATTTT
CASSLAGQGRDTQYF
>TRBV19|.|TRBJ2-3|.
TGTGCCAGTAGTATCCCAGGATACACAGATACGCAGTATTTT
CASSIPGYTDTQYF
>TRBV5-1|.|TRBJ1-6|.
TGCGCCAGCAGCTTGGTCCCAGACTCTAATTCACCCCTCCACTTT
CASSLVPDSNSPLHF
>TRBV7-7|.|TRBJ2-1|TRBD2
TGTGCCAGCAGCTTAGGCCAGCGGGAGGGCTACAATGAGCAGTTCTTC
CASSLGQREGYNEQFF
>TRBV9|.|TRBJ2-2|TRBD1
TGTGCCAGCAGCTCCGGGACAGGGGATACCGGGGAGCTGTTTTTT
CASSSGTGDTGELFF
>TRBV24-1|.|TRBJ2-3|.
TGTGCCACCAGTGAGCGAACAGATACGCAGTATTTT
CATSERTDTQYF
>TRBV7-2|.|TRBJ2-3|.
TGTGCCAGCAACCTGTTGGGGGCCGGACCCACAGATACGCAGTATTTT
CASNLLGAGPTDTQYF
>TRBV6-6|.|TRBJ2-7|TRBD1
TGTGCCAGCAGTGCCCGGGACAGGGGATACGAGCAGTACTTC
CASSARDRGYEQYF
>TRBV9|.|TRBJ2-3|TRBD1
TGTGCCAGCAGCGACGGGACAGTCACGGATACGCAGTATTTT
CASSDGTVTDTQYF
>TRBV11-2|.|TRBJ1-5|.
TGTGCCAGCAGCCTGGGACATCGGGAGCCCCAGCATTTT
CASSLGHREPQHF